This T cell receptor beta chain was sequenced during a study of CD8 T cells in Susac syndrome. CDR1 and CDR2 from the germline V gene are MNHEY and SMNVEV (reference sequence). The CDR3 contains 14 residues. Losses at the gene ends were 5 bases for V and 3 bases for J; bases not matched to a gene: 5. Study results and limitations: Among people with Susac, CD8+ clonal expansion was greatest in TEMRA cells and active patients. As the study acknowledged, the number of individuals who were part of its TCR sequencing and HLA analysis was relatively small.

In the case of this clonotype: Its specificity is unknown.

Reverse transcription of roughly 0.5 to 1 ug RNA used random hexamers. Amplification of TCR beta CDR3 spanned 54 Vbeta and 13 Jbeta via immunoSEQ multiplex PCR. TCRdb re-derived calls from the immunoSEQ multiplex PCR reads in MiXCR, one entry per CDR3 protein. The sample holds roughly 84,000 distinct CDR3 sequences; 95% to 97% are singletons and the top ten take 0.4% to 0.45%. The gene calls are TRBV27 and TRBJ1-2; 8 bases fit TRBD1. This TCR derives from a human donor with Susac syndrome. The sequenced material came from CD8+ T cells from PBMCs. This CDR3 is CASSTGGADYGYTF. The CDR3 DNA follows: TGTGCCAGCAGTACAGGGGGGGCTGACTATGGCTACACCTTC.